The entry that follows covers one TCR beta chain sequence. The method was immunoSEQ multiplex PCR; TCRdb's version includes in-frame clones alone and lacks a portion of them. The sample lists about 100,000 clones; approximately 90% were seen once. Unmatched junction bases numbered 7, after V lost 0 bases and J lost 0 bases. This CDR3 region has 18 residues. Germline V gives CDR1 GTSNPN, CDR2 SVGIG (reference sequence). The data derive from a study of OX40 agonist ivuxolimab in advanced cancers. The chain recombines TRBV30 with TRBJ1-4, with 10 bases lining up with TRBD1. The sample in question was CD4+ or CD8+ T cells sorted from blood, obtained in a trial of the OX40 agonist ivuxolimab. This clonotype originated in an adult with an advanced solid tumor such as melanoma, head and neck, liver or kidney cancer. The CDR3 DNA sequence: TGTGCCTGGAGTGTGCCCGGGACAGGGGTGGCAACTAATGAAAAACTGTTTTTT. It translates to CAWSVPGTGVATNEKLFF.